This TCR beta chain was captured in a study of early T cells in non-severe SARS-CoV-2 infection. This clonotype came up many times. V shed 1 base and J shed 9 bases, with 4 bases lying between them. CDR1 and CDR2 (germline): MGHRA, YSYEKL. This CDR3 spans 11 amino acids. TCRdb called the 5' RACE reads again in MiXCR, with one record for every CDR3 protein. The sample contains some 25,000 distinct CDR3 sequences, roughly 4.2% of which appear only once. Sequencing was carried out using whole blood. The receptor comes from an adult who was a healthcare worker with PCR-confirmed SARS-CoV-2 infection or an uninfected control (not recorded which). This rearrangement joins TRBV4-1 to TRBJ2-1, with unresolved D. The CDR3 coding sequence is TGCGCCAGCAGCCAAGCCGGTGAGCAGTTCTTC. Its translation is CASSQAGEQFF.